The rows below give T cell receptor beta chains drawn from one sample of a study of cytomegalovirus exposure and HLA in healthy donors. Clones were read by immunoSEQ multiplex PCR, and TCRdb kept only the in-frame ones, dropping some. The top ten hold approximately 3.9% of the sample, which has about 100,000 clones, around 85% seen once. The sequenced sample was PBMCs. The receptors were sampled from a man aged 25-45 years in good health and CMV-seronegative. The conserved cysteine and the conserved F or W are not part of the CDR3 here. The D gene is left open where the match is weak.

>TRBD1|TRBV9|TRBJ2-7|13
ASSVIRDSSYEQY
>TRBD1|TRBV9|TRBJ1-2|12
ASSGGTGGIGYT
>NA|TRBV9|TRBJ2-1|12
ASSVGGSFNEQF
>NA|TRBV2|TRBJ1-5|12
ASKATGGVQPQH
>NA|TRBV4-1|TRBJ2-1|15
ASSQGPTRGAHDEQF
>TRBD2|TRBV19|TRBJ2-1|20
ASSFGGQQGLAGVLSYNEQF
>NA|TRBV9|TRBJ2-7|11
ASSLGGGSEQY
>NA|TRBV5-5|TRBJ1-5|12
ASSLAGFNQPQH
>TRBD2|TRBV27|TRBJ2-1|15
ASTTGRIAGGFNEQF
>NA|TRBV5-1|TRBJ2-4|16
ASSLGGQVRLAKNIQY
>NA|TRBV27|TRBJ2-7|13
ASSLQARPTYEQY
>TRBD1|TRBV19|TRBJ1-5|12
ASIGTGFRQPQH
>TRBD1|TRBV18|TRBJ2-7|14
ASSTPGQGGVYEQY
>NA|TRBV29-1|TRBJ2-3|11
SVGAHRTDTQY
>TRBD2|TRBV7-8|TRBJ2-5|16
ASSLTSGGATSEETQY
>NA|TRBV7-9|TRBJ2-1|12
ASSSLGDINEQF
>NA|TRBV7-6|TRBJ2-7|11
ASSSYNSYEQY
>NA|TRBV7-2|TRBJ2-7|12
ASSKKGLSAEQY
>NA|TRBV28|TRBJ2-2|12
ASKWRTNTGELF
>NA|TRBV7-9|TRBJ1-4|13
ASSSTGLLQEKLF